This is a list of T cell receptor beta chains from one sample in a study of cytomegalovirus exposure and HLA in healthy donors. Sequenced by immunoSEQ multiplex PCR; TCRdb stores in-frame clones only, minus some. The sample records roughly 130,000 clones, over 70% being singletons. The sample was PBMCs. The receptors shown here come from a man aged 18 to 30 in good health and CMV-seronegative. Each CDR3 is given with its conserved first and last residue. The D gene is left open where the match is weak. The size of a clone is reported for some rows only, either as once, few or many, or as a class for expanded clones.

v_call,d_call,clone_size,j_call,cdr3_aa,cdr3_nt
TRBV7-2,-,-,TRBJ2-1,CASSLDGGRAYNEQFF,TGTGCCAGCAGCTTAGACGGGGGAAGGGCCTACAATGAGCAGTTCTTC
TRBV15,-,-,TRBJ1-1,CATSRGGTTEAFF,TGTGCCACCAGCCGGGGGGGGACGACTGAAGCTTTCTTT
TRBV5-1,-,once,TRBJ2-5,CASSSGTSVPQETQYF,TGCGCCAGCAGCTCCGGGACATCCGTCCCTCAAGAGACCCAGTACTTC
TRBV7-2,-,few,TRBJ1-1,CASSLETPLRGAFF,TGTGCCAGCAGCTTAGAAACACCCTTACGAGGAGCTTTCTTT
TRBV7-9,-,few,TRBJ1-5,CASSPLGGQPQHF,TGTGCCAGCAGCCCTCTGGGGGGTCAGCCCCAGCATTTT
TRBV19,TRBD1,-,TRBJ2-5,CASSERDRTFKTQYF,TGTGCCAGTAGTGAACGGGACAGGACTTTCAAGACCCAGTACTTC
TRBV5-1,-,few,TRBJ1-6,CASSLQGYNSPLHF,TGCGCCAGCAGCTTGCAGGGCTATAATTCACCCCTCCACTTT
TRBV5-1,TRBD1,-,TRBJ1-2,CASSTSGTGIGYTF,TGCGCCAGCAGCACTTCCGGGACAGGGATTGGCTACACCTTC
TRBV5-6,TRBD1,once,TRBJ1-5,CASSSYGTAPQPQHF,TGTGCCAGCAGCTCGTATGGGACAGCCCCGCAGCCCCAGCATTTT
TRBV7-3,-,-,TRBJ2-3,CASSLQGGTDTQYF,TGTGCCAGCAGCTTGCAGGGCGGTACAGATACGCAGTATTTT
TRBV2,-,-,TRBJ1-2,CASRLQGSWLGDTF,TGTGCCAGCAGACTACAGGGATCTTGGCTGGGGGACACCTTC
TRBV28,-,-,TRBJ1-4,CASSSPGLGEKLFF,TGTGCCAGCAGTTCGCCGGGACTCGGTGAAAAACTGTTTTTT
TRBV4-3,TRBD1,-,TRBJ2-6,CASSQDRQGTSGSGANVLTF,TGCGCCAGCAGCCAAGACAGACAGGGGACTTCAGGCTCTGGGGCCAACGTCCTGACTTTC
TRBV6-1,TRBD1,-,TRBJ1-1,CASSPGQSRTEAFF,TGTGCCAGCAGCCCGGGACAGTCTAGGACTGAAGCTTTCTTT
TRBV6-5,-,-,TRBJ2-7,CASRPGLFHEQYF,TGTGCCAGCAGGCCCGGTCTGTTCCACGAGCAGTACTTC
TRBV27,-,-,TRBJ1-1,CASSLSGTEAFF,TGTGCCAGCAGTTTATCCGGCACTGAAGCTTTCTTT
TRBV2,TRBD1,-,TRBJ1-5,CASRGGVLSNQPQHF,TGTGCCAGCAGAGGGGGCGTACTAAGCAATCAGCCCCAGCATTTT